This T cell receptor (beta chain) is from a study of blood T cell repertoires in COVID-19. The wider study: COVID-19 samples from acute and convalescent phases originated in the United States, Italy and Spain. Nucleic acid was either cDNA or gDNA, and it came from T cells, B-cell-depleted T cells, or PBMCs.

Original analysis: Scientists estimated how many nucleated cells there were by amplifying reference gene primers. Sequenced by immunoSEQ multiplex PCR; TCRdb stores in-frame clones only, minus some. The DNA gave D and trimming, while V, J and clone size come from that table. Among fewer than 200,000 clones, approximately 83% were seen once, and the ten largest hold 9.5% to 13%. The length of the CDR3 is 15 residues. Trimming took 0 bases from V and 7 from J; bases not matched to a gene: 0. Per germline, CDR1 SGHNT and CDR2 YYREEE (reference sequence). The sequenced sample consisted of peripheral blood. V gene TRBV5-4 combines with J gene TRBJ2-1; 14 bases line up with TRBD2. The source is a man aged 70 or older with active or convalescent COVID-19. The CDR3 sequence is CASSLGLAGGNEQFF. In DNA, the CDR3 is TGTGCCAGCAGCTTGGGACTAGCGGGAGGGAATGAGCAGTTCTTC.